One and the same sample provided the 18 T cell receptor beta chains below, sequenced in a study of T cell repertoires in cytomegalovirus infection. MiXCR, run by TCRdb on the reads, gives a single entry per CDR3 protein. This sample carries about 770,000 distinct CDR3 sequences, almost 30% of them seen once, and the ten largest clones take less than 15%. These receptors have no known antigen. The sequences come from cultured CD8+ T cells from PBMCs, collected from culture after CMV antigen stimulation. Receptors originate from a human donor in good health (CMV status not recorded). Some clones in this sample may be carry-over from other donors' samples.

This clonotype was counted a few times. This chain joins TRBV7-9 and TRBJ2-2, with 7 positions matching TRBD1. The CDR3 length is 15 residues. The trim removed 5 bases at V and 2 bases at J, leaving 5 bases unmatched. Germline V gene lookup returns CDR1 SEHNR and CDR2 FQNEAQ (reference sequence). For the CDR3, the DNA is TGTGCCAGCAGCGGAGGACAGGATAACACCGGGGAGCTGTTTTTT. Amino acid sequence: CASSGGQDNTGELFF.

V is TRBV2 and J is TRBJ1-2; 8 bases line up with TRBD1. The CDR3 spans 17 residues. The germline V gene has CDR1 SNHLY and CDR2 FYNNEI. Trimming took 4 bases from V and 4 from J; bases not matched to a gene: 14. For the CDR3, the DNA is TGTGCCAGCAGTGTTTGGCAGGGGGCGCGTTCGGTCTATGGCTACACCTTC. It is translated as CASSVWQGARSVYGYTF.

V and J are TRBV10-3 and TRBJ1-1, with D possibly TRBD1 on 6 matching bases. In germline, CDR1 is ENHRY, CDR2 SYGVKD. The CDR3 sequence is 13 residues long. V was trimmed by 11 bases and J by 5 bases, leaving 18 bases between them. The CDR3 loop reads CAYPGGYRTEAFF. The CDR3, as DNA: TGTGCCTATCCCGGGGGCTATAGGACTGAAGCTTTCTTT.

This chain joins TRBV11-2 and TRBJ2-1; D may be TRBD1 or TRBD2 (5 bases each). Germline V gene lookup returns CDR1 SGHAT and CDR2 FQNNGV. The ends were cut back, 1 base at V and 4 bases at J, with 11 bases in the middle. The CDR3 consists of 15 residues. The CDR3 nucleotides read TGTGCCAGCAGCTTAGGGGGGATAGGGTACAATGAGCAGTTCTTC. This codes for CASSLGGIGYNEQFF. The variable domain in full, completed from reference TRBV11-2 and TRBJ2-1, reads EAGVAQSPRYKIIEKRQSVAFWCNPISGHATLYWYQQILGQGPKLLIQFQNNGVVDDSQLPKDRFSAERLKGVDSTLKIQPAKLEDSAVYLCASSLGGIGYNEQFFGPGTRLTVL.

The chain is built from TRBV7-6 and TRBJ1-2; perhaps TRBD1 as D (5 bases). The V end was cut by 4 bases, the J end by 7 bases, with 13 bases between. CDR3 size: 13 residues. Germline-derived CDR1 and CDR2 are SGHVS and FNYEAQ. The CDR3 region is CASSSGGGIGYTF. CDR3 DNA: TGTGCCAGCAGCTCCGGGGGGGGAATTGGCTACACCTTC.

In nucleotides, the CDR3 is TGCAGTGCACTCGACAGGGACCTCTATGGCTACACCTTC. As protein: CSALDRDLYGYTF. V is TRBV20-1 and J is TRBJ1-2, with 7 bases lining up with TRBD1. Trimming removed 6 bases from V and 4 bases from J; junction bases left unmatched: 8. Germline CDR1 DFQATT, CDR2 SNEGSKA (reference sequence). CDR3 length equals 13 residues.

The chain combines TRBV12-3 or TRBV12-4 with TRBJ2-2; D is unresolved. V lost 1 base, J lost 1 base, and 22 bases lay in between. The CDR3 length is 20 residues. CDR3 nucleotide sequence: TGTGCCAGCAGTTTAGGTCGGTTCGGGCGATCGAAGATGAACACCGGGGAGCTGTTTTTT. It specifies CASSLGRFGRSKMNTGELFF.

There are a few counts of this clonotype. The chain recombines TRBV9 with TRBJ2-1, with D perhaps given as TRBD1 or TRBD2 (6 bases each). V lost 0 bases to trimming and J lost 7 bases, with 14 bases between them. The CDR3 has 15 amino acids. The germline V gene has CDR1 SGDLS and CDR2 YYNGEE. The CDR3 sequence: CASSVDGGAGNEQFF. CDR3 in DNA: TGTGCCAGCAGCGTAGACGGGGGCGCAGGGAATGAGCAGTTCTTC.

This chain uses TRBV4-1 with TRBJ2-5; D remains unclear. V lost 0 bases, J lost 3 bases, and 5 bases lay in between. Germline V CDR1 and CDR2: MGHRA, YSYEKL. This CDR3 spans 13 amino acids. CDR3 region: CASSQEAKETQYF. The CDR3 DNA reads TGCGCCAGCAGCCAAGAGGCCAAAGAGACCCAGTACTTC.

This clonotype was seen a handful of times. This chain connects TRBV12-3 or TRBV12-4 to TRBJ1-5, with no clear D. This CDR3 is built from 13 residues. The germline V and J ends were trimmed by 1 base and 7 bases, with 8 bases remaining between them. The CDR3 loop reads CASSLGVHQPQHF. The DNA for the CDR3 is TGTGCCAGCAGTTTAGGTGTTCACCAGCCCCAGCATTTT.

CDR3 sequence: CASSQGMTGVFTEAFF. The DNA for the CDR3 is TGCGCCAGCAGCCAGGGAATGACAGGGGTGTTCACTGAAGCTTTCTTT. The chain links TRBV4-1 to TRBJ1-1; the match to TRBD1 covers 8 bases. V shed 3 bases, J shed 4 bases, and the junction held 10 bases outside the gene matches. This CDR3 spans 16 amino acids. Germline CDR1 MGHRA, CDR2 YSYEKL.

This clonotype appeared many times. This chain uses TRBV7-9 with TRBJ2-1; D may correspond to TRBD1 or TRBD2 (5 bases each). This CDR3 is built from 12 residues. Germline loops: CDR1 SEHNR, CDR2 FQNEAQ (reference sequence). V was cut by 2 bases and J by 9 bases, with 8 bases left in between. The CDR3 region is CASSLFGGEQFF. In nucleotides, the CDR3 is TGTGCCAGCAGCTTATTTGGGGGTGAGCAGTTCTTC.

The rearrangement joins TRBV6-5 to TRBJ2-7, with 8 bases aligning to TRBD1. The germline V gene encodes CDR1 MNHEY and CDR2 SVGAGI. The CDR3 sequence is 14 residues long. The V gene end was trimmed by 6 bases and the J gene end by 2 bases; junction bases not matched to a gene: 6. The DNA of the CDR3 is TGTGCCAGCAGGGTTGGACAGGGAACCTACGAGCAGTACTTC. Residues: CASRVGQGTYEQYF.

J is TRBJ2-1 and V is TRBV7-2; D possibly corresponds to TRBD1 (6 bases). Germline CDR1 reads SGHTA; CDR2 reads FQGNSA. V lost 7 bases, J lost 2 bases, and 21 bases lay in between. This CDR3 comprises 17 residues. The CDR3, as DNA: TGTGCCAGCACCCTTAACCCGGGGTCAGGGGCCTACAATGAGCAGTTCTTC. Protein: CASTLNPGSGAYNEQFF. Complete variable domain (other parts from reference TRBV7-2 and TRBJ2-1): GAGVSQSPSNKVTEKGKDVELRCDPISGHTALYWYRQSLGQGLEFLIYFQGNSAPDKSGLPSDRFSAERTGGSVSTLTIQRTQQEDSAVYLCASTLNPGSGAYNEQFFGPGTRLTVL.

The CDR3 sequence: CASSYRDTSTQANYGYTF. The CDR3 DNA reads as TGTGCCAGCAGCTACCGGGACACCAGTACCCAAGCTAACTATGGCTACACCTTC. This chain connects TRBV6-5 to TRBJ1-2; tentatively, D is TRBD1 (6 bases). The germline V gene has CDR1 MNHEY and CDR2 SVGAGI. The CDR3 covers 18 residues. Deletions cut 6 bases from V and 0 bases from J, with 23 bases between.

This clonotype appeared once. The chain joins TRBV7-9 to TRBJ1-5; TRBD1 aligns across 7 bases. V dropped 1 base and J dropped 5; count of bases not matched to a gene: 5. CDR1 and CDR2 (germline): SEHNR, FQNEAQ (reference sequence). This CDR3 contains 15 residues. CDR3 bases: TGTGCCAGCAGCTTAGGGGACAGTATACATCAGCCCCAGCATTTT. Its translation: CASSLGDSIHQPQHF. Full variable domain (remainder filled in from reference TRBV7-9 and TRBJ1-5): DTGVSQNPRHKITKRGQNVTFRCDPISEHNRLYWYRQTLGQGPEFLTYFQNEAQLEKSRLLSDRFSAERPKGSFSTLEIQRTEQGDSAMYLCASSLGDSIHQPQHFGDGTRLSIL.

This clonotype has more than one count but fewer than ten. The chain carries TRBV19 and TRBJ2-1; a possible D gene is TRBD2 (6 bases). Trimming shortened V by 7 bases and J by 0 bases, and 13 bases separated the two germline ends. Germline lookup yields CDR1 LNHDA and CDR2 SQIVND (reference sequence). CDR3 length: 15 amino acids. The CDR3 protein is CASTTGGSSYNEQFF. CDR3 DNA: TGTGCCAGTACTACTGGGGGGAGCTCCTACAATGAGCAGTTCTTC.

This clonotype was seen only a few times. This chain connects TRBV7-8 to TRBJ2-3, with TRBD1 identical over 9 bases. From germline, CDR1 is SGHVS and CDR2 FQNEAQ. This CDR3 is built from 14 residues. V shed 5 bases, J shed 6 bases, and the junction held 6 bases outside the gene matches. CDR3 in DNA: TGTGCCAGCAGCCCGACAGGGGGTAAGGATACGCAGTATTTT. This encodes CASSPTGGKDTQYF.